The clone carrying this T cell receptor (beta chain) showed up just a few times. Antigen: not known. Germline CDR1 reads KGHSH; CDR2 reads LQKENI. Trimming shortened V by 6 bases and J by 4 bases, and 10 bases separated the two germline ends. CDR3 size: 13 residues. The data were obtained in a study of vaccination effects on CD4 cells after COVID-19. Study in general: Post-vaccine sampling occurred a median 72 days after the second dose. Points from the study as a whole: There was marked clonal contraction among infection- and vaccine-induced clones late after vaccination.

CD4+ T cells were isolated after around ten days of culture. Each participant was given two doses of one vaccine (BNT162b2 or mRNA-1273). Vaccine recipients lacked prior SARS-CoV-2 infection and had negative nucleocapsid antibodies. Half-medium exchanges with IL-2 medium took place on days 3 and 7. Profiling relied on immunoSEQ multiplex PCR, and the TCRdb table lists in-frame clones only, not all of them. Seen here are about 71,000 clones, around 85% observed once, and the top ten hold 2.4%. The TCR comes from a human donor who received a COVID-19 vaccine. The chain joins TRBV18 to TRBJ2-1; D possibly corresponds to TRBD2 (5 bases). The input for sequencing was CD4+ T cells from PBMCs cultured without peptide, taken after COVID-19 vaccination. Here the CDR3 DNA reads TGTGCCAGCTCCTCAAGCGGATACAATGAGCAGTTCTTC. It translates to CASSSSGYNEQFF.